This T cell receptor (beta chain) appears in the sequencing data of a study of blood T cell repertoires in COVID-19. Across the whole study: T cells, B-cell-depleted T cells, or PBMCs provided the cDNA or gDNA that served as material.

V was clipped by 6 bases and J by 2 bases, with 20 bases between them. The germline V gene encodes CDR1 SGHTA and CDR2 FQGTGA. The CDR3 has 18 amino acids. Under the authors' procedure: Estimates of nucleated cell counts were drawn from the amplification of reference gene primers. Repertoires were generated with immunoSEQ multiplex PCR, while TCRdb's copy carries only in-frame clones and drops some. That table furnishes V, J and clone size, whereas the DNA furnished D and trimming. The profile shows about 110,000 clones, about 90% of them singletons. The receptor's source is a human donor in a cohort sampled during active COVID-19. The chain is built from TRBV7-3 and TRBJ2-6, with TRBD1 as a possible D gene (6 bases). Material: peripheral blood. CDR3 sequence: CASRKTGTSWAGANVLTF. The CDR3 DNA sequence: TGTGCCAGCAGGAAAACCGGGACATCTTGGGCTGGGGCCAACGTCCTGACTTTC.